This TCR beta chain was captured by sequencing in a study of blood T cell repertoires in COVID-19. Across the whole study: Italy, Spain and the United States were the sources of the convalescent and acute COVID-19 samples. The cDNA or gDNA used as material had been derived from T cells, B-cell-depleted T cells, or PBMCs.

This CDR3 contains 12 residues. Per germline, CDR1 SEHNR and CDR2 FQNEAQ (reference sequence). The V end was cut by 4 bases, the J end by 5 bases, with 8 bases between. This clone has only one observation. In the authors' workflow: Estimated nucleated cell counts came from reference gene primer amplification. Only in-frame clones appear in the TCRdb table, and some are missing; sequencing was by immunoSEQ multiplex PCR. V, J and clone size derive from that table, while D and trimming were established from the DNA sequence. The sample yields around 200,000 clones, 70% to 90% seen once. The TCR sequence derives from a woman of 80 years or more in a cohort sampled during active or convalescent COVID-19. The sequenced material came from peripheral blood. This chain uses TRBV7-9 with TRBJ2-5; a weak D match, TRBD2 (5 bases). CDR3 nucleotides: TGTGCCAGCAGCTGCCCGGGGGAGACCCAGTACTTC. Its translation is CASSCPGETQYF. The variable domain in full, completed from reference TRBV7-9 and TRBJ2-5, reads DTGVSQNPRHKITKRGQNVTFRCDPISEHNRLYWYRQTLGQGPEFLTYFQNEAQLEKSRLLSDRFSAERPKGSFSTLEIQRTEQGDSAMYLCASSCPGETQYFGPGTRLLVL.